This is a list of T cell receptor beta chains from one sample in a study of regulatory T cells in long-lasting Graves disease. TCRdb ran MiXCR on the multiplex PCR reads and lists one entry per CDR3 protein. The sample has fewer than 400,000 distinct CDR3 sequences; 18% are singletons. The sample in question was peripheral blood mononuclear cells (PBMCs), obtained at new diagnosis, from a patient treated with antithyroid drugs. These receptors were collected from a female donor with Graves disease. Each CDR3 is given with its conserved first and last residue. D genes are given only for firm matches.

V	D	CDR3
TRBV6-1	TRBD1	CASSPAQGGTQYF
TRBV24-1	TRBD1	CATSDGDRGRVF
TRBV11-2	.	CASSLPGLMIETQYF
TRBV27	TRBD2	CASSLPTRGLAGELVETQYF
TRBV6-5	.	CASGYSVFAHLAKNIQYF
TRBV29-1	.	CSVEGKVGNEQFF
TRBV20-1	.	CSARDYIRGQETQYF
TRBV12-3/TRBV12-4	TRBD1	CASSFSTGENYGYTF
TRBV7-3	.	CASSSRGAGPRTYEQYF
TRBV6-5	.	CASSYADGTGELFF
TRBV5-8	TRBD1	CASSQGMDRANSPLHF
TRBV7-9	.	CASSSPGHSQPQHF
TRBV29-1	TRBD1	CSVAGQGARNEQFF
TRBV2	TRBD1	CASSVAGRDSLSYGYTF
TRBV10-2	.	CASSGQLLYGYTF
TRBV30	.	CAWSVGGAKNIQYF
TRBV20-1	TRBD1	CTTARETGETQYF
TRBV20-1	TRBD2	CSARSGTSRSTQYF
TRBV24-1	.	CATSDPIAGSARETQYF
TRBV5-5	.	CASSFRLNGNYEQYF
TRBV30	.	CAWRGGAVAPLHF
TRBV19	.	CASSANRVSEQYF